This T cell receptor beta chain is drawn from a study of tumour-infiltrating T cells in Burkitt lymphoma. At the level of the study: This cohort included all epidemiological subtypes of Burkitt lymphoma. Repertoire clonality predicted overall and progression-free survival. The study, taken as a whole, reports: Several public clonotypes recurred in numerous Burkitt lymphoma patients.

Sequenced by immunoSEQ multiplex PCR; TCRdb stores in-frame clones only, minus some. This sample yields around 48,000 clones, of which roughly 31% are seen a single time; over 2.5% belongs to the top ten. On this clone: Its cognate antigen is unknown.

This CDR3 has 15 amino acids. The V and J ends lost 2 bases and 1 base, in that order; junction bases with no gene match: 2. Germline assignment: CDR1 LGHNA and CDR2 YSLEER. The receptor was isolated from a human donor with Burkitt lymphoma. The rearrangement uses TRBV4-3 and TRBJ1-5, with 7 bases fitting TRBD1. Specimen: tumor tissue. CDR3 sequence: CASSQTGESNQPQHF. The CDR3 DNA is TGCGCCAGCAGCCAAACAGGGGAGAGCAATCAGCCCCAGCATTTT.